These 31 T cell receptor beta chains came from one sample sequenced in a study of spatial heterogeneity in lung cancer. Study conclusions and caveats: One measure, the expanded intratumoral alpha and beta TCR count, tracked tumor mutation counts.

Time point meaning: sample taken at primary tumor resection. TCRdb ran MiXCR on the 5' RACE reads and lists one entry per CDR3 protein. The top ten hold roughly a sixth of the sample, which has fewer than 10,000 distinct CDR3 sequences, approximately 7% seen once. These receptors lack a known antigen. Sequencing used lung tumor tissue, obtained at surgery. The source of these receptors is a female donor with early-stage non-small cell lung cancer.

This clonotype is categorized as medium-sized. Since the library was made to target alpha chains, this beta chain is a stray read and its abundance is not meaningful. This chain uses TRBV12-3 or TRBV12-4 with TRBJ2-3; D uncertain. The CDR3 length is 13 residues. V lost 3 bases and J 0 bases, leaving 4 bases between the germline ends. The CDR3 reads CASSFGSTDTQYF. CDR3 nucleotides: TGTGCCAGCAGTTTTGGGAGCACAGATACGCAGTATTTT.

Within the sample, this clonotype is medium-sized (0.01 to 0.1%). As an off-target read in a library built for alpha chains, this beta chain has a frequency of little significance. The rearrangement links TRBV11-2 to TRBJ2-5, with TRBD1 as a possible D gene (6 bases). The V end lost 5 bases, the J end lost 5 bases, and 9 bases lay between the germline ends. The CDR3 sequence is 12 residues long. In germline, CDR1 is SGHAT, CDR2 FQNNGV. Here the CDR3 DNA reads TGTGCCAGCAGCCCGCAGGGGGAGACCCAGTACTTC. It specifies CASSPQGETQYF.

This clonotype came up many times. This beta chain is an off-target read within a library intended for alpha chains, so its frequency means little. The chain has TRBV5-1 and TRBJ2-3, with 8 bases aligning to TRBD2. V gave up 9 bases and J gave up 0 bases; unmatched junction bases: 15. This CDR3 has 17 amino acids. CDR1 is SGHRS, CDR2 YFSETQ, per germline. CDR3 sequence reads: CATTPFAGGPSTDTQYF. The CDR3 DNA follows: TGCGCCACCACGCCTTTTGCGGGGGGACCTAGCACAGATACGCAGTATTTT. Full variable domain (remainder filled in from reference TRBV5-1 and TRBJ2-3): KAGVTQTPRYLIKTRGQQVTLSCSPISGHRSVSWYQQTPGQGLQFLFEYFSETQRNKGNFPGRFSGRQFSNSRSEMNVSTLELGDSALYLCATTPFAGGPSTDTQYFGPGTRLTVL.

This clonotype appeared once. Since the library was made to target alpha chains, this beta chain is a stray read and its abundance is not meaningful. V and J are TRBV3-1 and TRBJ1-4, with unresolved D. This CDR3 spans 13 amino acids. V lost 4 bases, J lost 7 bases, and 10 bases lay in between. Germline V CDR1 and CDR2: LGHDT, YNNKEL (reference sequence). CDR3 coding DNA: TGTGCCAGCAGCCTAGCGGGTCGTGAAAAACTGTTTTTT. It translates to CASSLAGREKLFF.

This clonotype was seen repeatedly, ten times or more. This beta chain is a stray read from a library made for alpha chains; its abundance is not meaningful. The rearrangement links TRBV20-1 to TRBJ2-1; 7 bases are a match to TRBD2. Germline assignment: CDR1 DFQATT and CDR2 SNEGSKA (reference sequence). This CDR3 has 12 residues. The V gene end was trimmed by 7 bases and the J gene end by 7 bases; junction bases not matched to a gene: 7. CDR3 in amino acids: CSGWEGHNEQFF. The CDR3 region has the DNA TGCAGTGGGTGGGAGGGCCATAATGAGCAGTTCTTC.

This clonotype has a count of ten or more. Being off target in a library aimed at alpha chains, this beta chain has a size of little meaning. The CDR3 sequence is CASSLFLVGQWNEQFF. The DNA of the CDR3 is TGTGCCAGCAGTTTATTTCTAGTCGGACAGTGGAATGAGCAGTTCTTC. The V and J genes are TRBV27 and TRBJ2-1; possibly TRBD1 for D (6 bases). Germline V lookup: CDR1 MNHEY, CDR2 SMNVEV (reference sequence). The CDR3 is 16 amino acids. V lost 1 base and J lost 7, with 17 bases in between.

This clonotype was observed many times. Because the library targeted alpha chains, this beta chain is an off-target read whose size means little. The chain uses TRBV6-1 and TRBJ1-4; D remains unclear. The CDR3 covers 12 residues. Germline V gene data show CDR1 as MNHNS and CDR2 as SASEGT. The V and J ends lost 0 bases and 11 bases respectively, with 7 bases between them. CDR3 protein: CASSEAREKLFF. The CDR3 region has the DNA TGTGCCAGCAGTGAAGCGAGAGAGAAACTGTTTTTT.

This clonotype was seen only a few times. This beta chain represents an off-target read in a library built for alpha chains; its size is of limited meaning. The chain has TRBV9 and TRBJ2-2; D gene ambiguous. CDR1 and CDR2 from the germline V gene are SGDLS and YYNGEE. This CDR3 has 12 amino acids. Trimming left V 4 bases short and J 12 bases short, with 13 bases between. Here the CDR3 DNA reads TGTGCCAGCAGCCCCCAACCCGGCAAGCTGTTTTTT. As protein: CASSPQPGKLFF.

This clonotype was detected many times. Because the library targeted alpha chains, this beta chain is an off-target read whose size means little. This chain joins TRBV7-9 and TRBJ1-2; TRBD1 might be the D (6 bases). The CDR3 is 14 amino acids. The V end lost 4 bases, the J end lost 2 bases, and 11 bases lay between the germline ends. CDR1 is SEHNR and CDR2 is FQNEAQ in the germline V gene (reference sequence). CDR3 bases: TGTGCCAGCAGCTCCGGACAGTTCAACTATGGCTACACCTTC. Protein: CASSSGQFNYGYTF.

This clonotype is labeled as large. This beta chain appears as a stray read in a library generated for alpha chains; its size is not informative. The chain joins TRBV13 to TRBJ1-2; 7 bases fit TRBD1. This CDR3 has 14 residues. Germline CDR1 PRHDT, CDR2 FYEKMQ (reference sequence). V lost 4 bases and J lost 3; bases outside the gene matches: 5. The chain's CDR3 is CASSSFGTDYGYTF. The CDR3 nucleotides read TGTGCCAGCAGCTCATTTGGGACAGACTATGGCTACACCTTC.

Relative to its sample, this clonotype is medium-sized. This beta chain came through as a stray read in a library set up for alpha chains, and its size says little. The chain combines TRBV4-2 with TRBJ2-2, with no clear D. The length of the CDR3 is 16 residues. Trimming cost V 0 bases and J 1 base, with 9 bases left between them. Germline loops: CDR1 LGHNA, CDR2 YNFKEQ. The CDR3 DNA follows: TGTGCCAGCAGCCAAGATTGGGCAGGGAACACCGGGGAGCTGTTTTTT. It is translated as CASSQDWAGNTGELFF.

Ten or more counts support this clonotype. Being off target in a library aimed at alpha chains, this beta chain has a size of little meaning. CDR3: CASSWRSSYNEQFF. The CDR3 bases are TGTGCCAGTTCCTGGAGGAGCTCCTACAATGAGCAGTTCTTC. The chain combines TRBV19 with TRBJ2-1; TRBD2 might be the D (5 bases). CDR3 length equals 14 residues. V was clipped by 8 bases and J by 0 bases, with 11 bases between them. In germline, CDR1 is LNHDA, CDR2 SQIVND (reference sequence).

This clonotype counts as medium-sized. This beta chain was picked up by a library intended for alpha chains and is off target, so its count carries little meaning. The chain has TRBV7-2 and TRBJ2-5; D is uncertain. The CDR3 sequence is 14 residues long. Trimming cost V 3 bases and J 2 bases, with 10 bases left between them. Per germline, CDR1 SGHTA and CDR2 FQGNSA. In DNA form, the CDR3 reads TGTGCCAGCAGCTTTATCGCAGTTCAAGAGACCCAGTACTTC. As protein: CASSFIAVQETQYF. Drawing the rest from reference TRBV7-2 and TRBJ2-5, the complete variable domain is GAGVSQSPSNKVTEKGKDVELRCDPISGHTALYWYRQSLGQGLEFLIYFQGNSAPDKSGLPSDRFSAERTGGSVSTLTIQRTQQEDSAVYLCASSFIAVQETQYFGPGTRLLVL.

Remarks on this clonotype: This beta chain appears as a stray read in a library generated for alpha chains; its size is not informative. The chain combines TRBV12-3 or TRBV12-4 with TRBJ2-3; TRBD1 agrees at 9 bases. J gave up 0 bases and V 10 bases, and 11 bases lay outside the gene matches. CDR3 length: 16 amino acids. CDR3 nucleotides: TGTGCCACTACGTCCGGACAGGGGCTGAGCACAGATACGCAGTATTTT. Its translation: CATTSGQGLSTDTQYF.

This clonotype has ten or more counts. Within a library made for alpha chains, this beta chain is off target, and its count is uninformative. This chain uses TRBV2 with TRBJ2-5; 16 nucleotides agree with TRBD2. This CDR3 is 15 amino acids long. Germline-derived CDR1 and CDR2 are SNHLY and FYNNEI. Trimming removed 6 bases from V and 5 bases from J; junction bases left unmatched: 3. Here the CDR3 DNA reads TGTGCCAGCAGGAAGGGACTAGCGGGAGGGGAGACCCAGTACTTC. Translation: CASRKGLAGGETQYF. The whole variable domain, filled in from reference TRBV2 and TRBJ2-5, reads EPEVTQTPSHQVTQMGQEVILRCVPISNHLYFYWYRQILGQKVEFLVSFYNNEISEKSEIFDDQFSVERPDGSNFTLKIRSTKLEDSAMYFCASRKGLAGGETQYFGPGTRLLVL.

This clonotype has a count of ten or more. This beta chain was picked up by a library intended for alpha chains and is off target, so its count carries little meaning. V usage is TRBV6-5 and J usage is TRBJ1-2; 8 nucleotides align to TRBD1. This CDR3 has 13 residues. Germline CDR1 reads MNHEY; CDR2 reads SVGAGI. Trimming cost V 4 bases and J 2 bases; bases outside gene matches: 0. CDR3 DNA sequence: TGTGCCAGCAGTTGGGACAGGAACTATGGCTACACCTTC. Translated, it gives CASSWDRNYGYTF.

This clonotype is termed medium-sized. This beta chain is an off-target read within a library intended for alpha chains, so its frequency means little. V and J are TRBV29-1 and TRBJ2-3; 8 bases are shared with TRBD1. The J segment lost 1 base and the V segment lost 3 bases, leaving 6 bases of the junction unmatched. This CDR3 spans 15 amino acids. Germline CDR1 SQVTM, CDR2 ANQGSEA. This CDR3 is CSVDQGAGGTDTQYF. For the CDR3, the DNA is TGCAGCGTTGACCAGGGGGCCGGGGGCACAGATACGCAGTATTTT.

By proportion, this clonotype is medium-sized. This beta chain slipped into a library made for alpha chains as a stray read, so its size is not meaningful. CDR3 sequence (DNA): TGTGCCAGCAGCAGTTTCCCCCCAAAGGCCAGCAACTACGAGCAGTACTTC. It yields the protein CASSSFPPKASNYEQYF. This rearrangement joins TRBV6-5 to TRBJ2-7; no clear D. The CDR3 runs to 17 residues. The V end lost 6 bases, the J end lost 3 bases, and 24 bases lay between the germline ends. Germline CDR1 is MNHEY and CDR2 is SVGAGI.

This clonotype was seen repeatedly, ten times or more. This beta chain is a stray sequence in a library constructed for alpha chains; its clone size is not meaningful. The chain has TRBV5-1 and TRBJ1-1, with 7 bases lining up with TRBD1. Per germline, CDR1 SGHRS and CDR2 YFSETQ. The CDR3 consists of 12 residues. Unmatched junction bases numbered 4, after V lost 4 bases and J lost 7 bases. The CDR3 coding sequence is TGCGCCAGCAGCGGGGGACAGAATGAAGCTTTCTTT. Translated: CASSGGQNEAFF. Together with reference TRBV5-1 and TRBJ1-1, the CDR3 gives the full variable domain: KAGVTQTPRYLIKTRGQQVTLSCSPISGHRSVSWYQQTPGQGLQFLFEYFSETQRNKGNFPGRFSGRQFSNSRSEMNVSTLELGDSALYLCASSGGQNEAFFGQGTRLTVV.

This clonotype was detected only a few times. For a library built for alpha chains, this beta chain is a stray read; little rests on its size. The V gene is TRBV28, the J gene TRBJ2-1, with 12 nucleotides matching TRBD1. Germline CDR1 MDHEN, CDR2 SYDVKM. V shed 7 bases and J 7 bases; nucleotides not matched to a gene: 8. The length of the CDR3 is 15 residues. The CDR3 DNA sequence: TGTGCCAGCACCTCTCGGGGACAGGGGGCGAATGAGCAGTTCTTC. It encodes CASTSRGQGANEQFF. Full variable domain (outside the CDR3, taken from reference TRBV28 and TRBJ2-1): DVKVTQSSRYLVKRTGEKVFLECVQDMDHENMFWYRQDPGLGLRLIYFSYDVKMKEKGDIPEGYSVSREKKERFSLILESASTNQTSMYLCASTSRGQGANEQFFGPGTRLTVL.

This clonotype is classed as medium-sized. This beta chain turned up in a library designed for alpha chains; as an off-target read, its abundance says little. The V call is TRBV15, the J call TRBJ1-1, with a weak D call TRBD1 (6 bases). Trimming took off 1 base at V and 2 bases at J, with 11 bases between the two ends. CDR1 and CDR2 from the germline V gene are LNHNV and YYDKDF (reference sequence). CDR3 length equals 15 residues. CDR3 nucleotides: TGTGCCACCAGCAGAGTGACGGGGGCTAACACTGAAGCTTTCTTT. Translation: CATSRVTGANTEAFF.

In its sample, this clonotype was seen many times. Because the library targeted alpha chains, this beta chain is an off-target read whose size means little. This sequence joins TRBV27 and TRBJ1-1; TRBD1 matches 7 bases. The CDR3 length is 13 residues. V lost 3 bases to trimming and J lost 10 bases; unmatched junction nucleotides: 8. The germline V gene has CDR1 MNHEY and CDR2 SMNVEV (reference sequence). The CDR3 sequence: CASSFAGGIGAFF. The CDR3 DNA reads TGTGCCAGCAGTTTTGCAGGGGGTATTGGAGCTTTCTTT.

This clonotype was observed at least ten times. As an off-target read in a library built for alpha chains, this beta chain has a frequency of little significance. The V call is TRBV7-6, the J call TRBJ2-2; 8 bases are a match to TRBD2. This CDR3 has 14 amino acids. Germline V CDR1 and CDR2: SGHVS, FNYEAQ. With 4 bases clipped from V and 8 bases from J, the junction kept 6 bases outside the gene matches. The DNA of the CDR3 is TGTGCCAGCAGCTCAGCGGGAGTGGGTGGGGAGCTGTTTTTT. Translated: CASSSAGVGGELFF.

In its sample, this clonotype was seen many times. This beta chain slipped into a library made for alpha chains as a stray read, so its size is not meaningful. The rearrangement uses TRBV27 and TRBJ2-5, with TRBD2 identical over 15 bases. V was pared by 5 bases and J by 1 base, with 8 bases of the junction left unmatched. Per the germline V gene, CDR1 is MNHEY and CDR2 is SMNVEV (reference sequence). The CDR3 runs to 18 residues. The CDR3 here is CASSTGLAGGPGQETQYF. The CDR3 DNA sequence: TGTGCCAGCAGTACCGGACTAGCGGGAGGGCCGGGCCAAGAGACCCAGTACTTC.

Sample share makes this clonotype medium-sized. Little can be read into the size of this beta chain, an off-target read in a library designed for alpha chains. This chain connects TRBV20-1 to TRBJ2-1; D is ambiguous. V lost 7 bases to trimming and J lost 0 bases, with 10 bases between them. Per the germline V gene, CDR1 is DFQATT and CDR2 is SNEGSKA (reference sequence). This CDR3 contains 13 residues. The CDR3 reads CSVPASSYNEQFF. In DNA, the CDR3 is TGCAGTGTCCCTGCAAGCTCCTACAATGAGCAGTTCTTC.

This clonotype counts as medium-sized. With the library built for alpha chains, this beta chain is off target and its frequency is not meaningful. The chain joins TRBV6-1 to TRBJ2-2, with D perhaps TRBD1 or TRBD2 (5 bases each). Trimming removed 0 bases at V and 2 bases at J, with 7 bases between. The germline V gene encodes CDR1 MNHNS and CDR2 SASEGT. CDR3 length: 15 amino acids. The CDR3 DNA is TGTGCCAGCAGTGAAGCGGGACCTAACACCGGGGAGCTGTTTTTT. It translates to CASSEAGPNTGELFF.

By share, this clonotype counts as medium-sized. With the library built for alpha chains, this beta chain is off target and its frequency is not meaningful. The chain recombines TRBV3-1 with TRBJ2-7; TRBD1 agrees at 8 bases. V was clipped by 5 bases and J by 7 bases; unmatched bases: 13. Germline V gene data show CDR1 as LGHDT and CDR2 as YNNKEL (reference sequence). The CDR3 runs 15 residues. CDR3 residues: CASSVRTGRSGEQYF. The CDR3 bases are TGTGCCAGCAGCGTACGGACAGGGCGTTCAGGGGAGCAGTACTTC.

This clonotype is labeled medium-sized. In a library made to pick up alpha chains, this beta chain is a stray read with a size that means little. The chain joins TRBV7-2 to TRBJ1-1; unclear D gene. The V gene lost 6 bases and the J gene lost 3 bases, with 17 bases spanning the gap. CDR1 and CDR2 (germline): SGHTA, FQGNSA. This CDR3 contains 15 residues. CDR3 amino acids: CASSRLPPGYTEAFF. The DNA of the CDR3 is TGTGCCAGCAGTCGATTACCCCCCGGGTACACTGAAGCTTTCTTT. The complete variable domain, with remaining parts taken from reference TRBV7-2 and TRBJ1-1, reads GAGVSQSPSNKVTEKGKDVELRCDPISGHTALYWYRQSLGQGLEFLIYFQGNSAPDKSGLPSDRFSAERTGGSVSTLTIQRTQQEDSAVYLCASSRLPPGYTEAFFGQGTRLTVV.

In regard to this clonotype: Being off target in a library aimed at alpha chains, this beta chain has a size of little meaning. The V gene is TRBV6-1, the J gene TRBJ2-2, with D maybe TRBD2 (6 bases). CDR3 length equals 14 residues. V lost 4 bases and J 0 bases, leaving 6 bases between the germline ends. Germline V CDR1 and CDR2: MNHNS, SASEGT. The CDR3 region has the DNA TGTGCCAGCAGTGGCGGGACGAACACCGGGGAGCTGTTTTTT. Translated, it gives CASSGGTNTGELFF.

This clonotype appeared many times. This beta chain turned up in a library designed for alpha chains; as an off-target read, its abundance says little. The chain uses TRBV15 and TRBJ2-1; TRBD1 is a possible D gene (6 bases). The V and J ends lost 0 bases and 8 bases respectively, with 14 bases between them. Per the germline V gene, CDR1 is LNHNV and CDR2 is YYDKDF (reference sequence). The CDR3 is 15 amino acids. CDR3 residues: CATSRDAQGLDEQFF. CDR3 bases: TGTGCCACCAGCAGAGATGCCCAGGGGCTCGATGAGCAGTTCTTC.

Within the sample, this clonotype is medium-sized. This beta chain is an unintended read in a library built for alpha chains; its size means little. This rearrangement joins TRBV7-2 to TRBJ2-7, with 7 bases matching TRBD1. V dropped 5 bases and J dropped 0; count of bases not matched to a gene: 7. The CDR3 runs 15 residues. Per the germline V gene, CDR1 is SGHTA and CDR2 is FQGNSA. The CDR3 DNA follows: TGTGCCAGCAGCCGCGACAGGGAAGTCTCCTACGAGCAGTACTTC. Translated: CASSRDREVSYEQYF.